This T cell receptor (beta chain) was recorded in a study of T cell responses to AZD1222 COVID-19 vaccine. Broader study findings: Donor demographics were predominantly white British with a female majority; clonal diversity may be underestimated. With two AZD1222 doses given, Spike-specific TCR breadth and depth both rose.

Turning to this clone: Its antigen is as yet unknown.

The repertoire was sequenced with immunoSEQ multiplex PCR; TCRdb's copy has only in-frame clones and lacks some. The sample yields over 45,000 clones, about 90% seen once. V dropped 0 bases and J dropped 7 bases, with 12 bases sitting between them. The CDR3 runs 15 residues. Looked up from germline, CDR1 is LNHNV and CDR2 is YYDKDF (reference sequence). The chain carries TRBV15 and TRBJ2-2; D may correspond to TRBD1 or TRBD2 (6 bases each). This specimen consisted of peripheral blood, obtained on day 0 of AZD1222 vaccination. The sequence came from an adult in good health. The CDR3: CATSRDRGDIGELFF. The CDR3 DNA is TGTGCCACCAGCAGAGATAGGGGGGATATCGGGGAGCTGTTTTTT.